This T cell receptor beta chain was obtained from a study of cytomegalovirus exposure and HLA in healthy donors. Overall study results and limits: What TCR beta sequences reportedly achieved was accurate prediction of HLA-A and HLA-B alleles in most subjects.

Worth noting for this clone: No antigen is known for it.

The PCR contained 60 Vbeta and 13 Jbeta primers. Some clones are missing from TCRdb's copy, which holds only in-frame ones; the method was immunoSEQ multiplex PCR. This sample has about 190,000 clones, with 81% found just once. The receptor was isolated from a man in his forties in good health and CMV-seropositive. The sequencing sample was made of PBMCs.

Here the CDR3 DNA reads TGCGCCAGCAGCCCAGGACAGGGAGGTCGGACCGGGGAGCTGTTTTTT. The encoded protein is CASSPGQGGRTGELFF. V and J are TRBV5-1 and TRBJ2-2, with 8 bases that match TRBD1. The J segment lost 5 bases and the V segment lost 4 bases, leaving 10 bases of the junction unmatched. The CDR3 covers 16 residues. Germline CDR1 SGHRS, CDR2 YFSETQ.